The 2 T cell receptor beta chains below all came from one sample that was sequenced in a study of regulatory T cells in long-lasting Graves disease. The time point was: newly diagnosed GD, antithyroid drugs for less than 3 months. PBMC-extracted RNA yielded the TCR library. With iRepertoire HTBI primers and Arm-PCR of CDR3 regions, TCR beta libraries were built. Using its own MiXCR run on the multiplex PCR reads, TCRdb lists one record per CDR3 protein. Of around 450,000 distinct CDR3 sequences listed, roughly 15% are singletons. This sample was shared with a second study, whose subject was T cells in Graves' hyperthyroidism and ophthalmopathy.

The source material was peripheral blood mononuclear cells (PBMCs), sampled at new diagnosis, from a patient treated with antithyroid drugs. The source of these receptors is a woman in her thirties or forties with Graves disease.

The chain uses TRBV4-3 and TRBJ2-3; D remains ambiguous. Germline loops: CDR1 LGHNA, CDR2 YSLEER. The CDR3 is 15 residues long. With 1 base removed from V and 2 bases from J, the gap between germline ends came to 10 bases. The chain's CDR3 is CASSQGTGFTDTQYF. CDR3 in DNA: TGCGCCAGCAGCCAAGGGACCGGTTTCACAGATACGCAGTATTTT.

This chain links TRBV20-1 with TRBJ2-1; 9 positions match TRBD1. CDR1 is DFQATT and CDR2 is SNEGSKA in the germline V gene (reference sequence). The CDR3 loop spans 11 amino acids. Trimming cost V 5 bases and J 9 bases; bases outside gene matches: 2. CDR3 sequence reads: CSAGTGIEQFF. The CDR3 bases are TGCAGTGCTGGGACAGGGATTGAGCAGTTCTTC.